This paragraph covers one T cell receptor (beta chain) sequence. The data were obtained in a study of PD-L1 blockade in urothelial cancer. For the study at large: Males with urothelial cancer arising in the bladder constituted twenty-five of the 29 patients. Timepoints chosen for blood analysis were 3 weeks (second dose) and 6 weeks after treatment start.

The CDR3 loop spans 15 amino acids. V was pared by 0 bases and J by 5 bases, with 11 bases between. Germline CDR1 LNHNV, CDR2 YYDKDF (reference sequence). Profiled with immunoSEQ multiplex PCR; TCRdb holds only in-frame clones, not every one. This table has about 37,000 clones, 82% appearing once. This receptor was obtained from a man aged 55 to 69 with urothelial cancer. Sequences were derived from PBMCs, sampled around atezolizumab (anti-PD-L1) treatment. The chain combines TRBV15 with TRBJ1-5; tentatively, D is TRBD1 (5 bases). The DNA for the CDR3 is TGTGCCACCAGCAGAGAGCAGGGAGGGGATCAGCCCCAGCATTTT. This encodes CATSREQGGDQPQHF. Combining the CDR3 with reference TRBV15 and TRBJ1-5 gives the whole variable domain DAMVIQNPRYQVTQFGKPVTLSCSQTLNHNVMYWYQQKSSQAPKLLFHYYDKDFNNEADTPDNFQSRRPNTSFCFLDIRSPGLGDTAMYLCATSREQGGDQPQHFGDGTRLSIL.